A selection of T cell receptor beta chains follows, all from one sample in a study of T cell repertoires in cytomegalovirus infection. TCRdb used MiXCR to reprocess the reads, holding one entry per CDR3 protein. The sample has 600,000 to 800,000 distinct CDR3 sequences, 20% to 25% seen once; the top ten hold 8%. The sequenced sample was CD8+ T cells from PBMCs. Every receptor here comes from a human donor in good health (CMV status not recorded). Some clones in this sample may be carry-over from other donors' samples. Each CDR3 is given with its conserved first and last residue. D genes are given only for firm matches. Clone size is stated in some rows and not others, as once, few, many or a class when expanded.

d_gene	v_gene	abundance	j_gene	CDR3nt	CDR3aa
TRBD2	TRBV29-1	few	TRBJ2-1	TGCAGCGTTGTAGGTCCGACTAGCGTGGGTGAGCAGTTCTTC	CSVVGPTSVGEQFF
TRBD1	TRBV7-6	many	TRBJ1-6	TGTGCCAGCAGCCCCCGTTCAGGGGGGAATTCACCCCTCCACTTT	CASSPRSGGNSPLHF
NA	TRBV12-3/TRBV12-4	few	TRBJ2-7	TGTGCCAGCACCGGGGGCGCCCGGGGAGAGCAGTACTTC	CASTGGARGEQYF
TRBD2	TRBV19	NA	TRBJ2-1	TGTGCCAGTAGCTGGGGGACTAGCGCTGACAATGAGCAGTTCTTC	CASSWGTSADNEQFF
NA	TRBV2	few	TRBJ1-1	TGTGCCAGCACCCGAAGGGGCCAGGGGCTCATTGTGAACACTGAAGCTTTCTTT	CASTRRGQGLIVNTEAFF
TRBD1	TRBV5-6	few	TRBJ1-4	TGTGCCAGCAGCTCACAGGGTAACAGGGGCACTAATGAAAAACTGTTTTTT	CASSSQGNRGTNEKLFF
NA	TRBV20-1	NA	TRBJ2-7	TGCAGTGCTAGAGATGTCAACGACTACGAGCAGTACTTC	CSARDVNDYEQYF
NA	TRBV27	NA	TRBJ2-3	TGTGCCAGCAGCCCCGTCGCCCCAGATACGCAGTATTTT	CASSPVAPDTQYF
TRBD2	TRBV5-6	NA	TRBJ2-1	TGTGCCAGCAGCCACCTCCTAGCGGGGGGGGTCAATGAGCAGTTCTTC	CASSHLLAGGVNEQFF
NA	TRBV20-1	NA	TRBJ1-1	TGCAGTGCTAGTAGGATGAACACTGAAGCTTTCTTT	CSASRMNTEAFF
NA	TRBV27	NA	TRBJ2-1	TGTGCCAGCAGTTCTGGCCAGGAGCACCCCTCCTACAATGAGCAGTTCTTC	CASSSGQEHPSYNEQFF
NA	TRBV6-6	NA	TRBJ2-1	TGTGCCAGCAGTTCCTTCGCCTCGGGGAATGAGCAGTTCTTC	CASSSFASGNEQFF
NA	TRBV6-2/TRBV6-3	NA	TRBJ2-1	TGTGCCAGCCGAGCGCTTTCGAGCTCCAATGAGCAGTTCTTC	CASRALSSSNEQFF
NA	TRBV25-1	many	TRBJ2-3	TGTGCCAGCAGTGGGGCAGGGATTGCCACAGATACGCAGTATTTT	CASSGAGIATDTQYF
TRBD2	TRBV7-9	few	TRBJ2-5	TGTGCCAGCAGCTGGGGAGGGGAAGAGACCCAGTACTTC	CASSWGGEETQYF
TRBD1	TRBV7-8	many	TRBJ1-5	TGTGCCAGCAGCCAGACAGGGATCAATCAGCCCCAGCATTTT	CASSQTGINQPQHF
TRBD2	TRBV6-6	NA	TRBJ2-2	TGTGCCAGCAGTTACGGACTAGCGGGGAGGGGTACCGGGGAGCTGTTTTTT	CASSYGLAGRGTGELFF
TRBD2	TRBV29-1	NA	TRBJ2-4	TGCAGCGTTGTAACAGGACTAGCGGGGGGCCGGGGGGCCAAAAACATTCAGTACTTC	CSVVTGLAGGRGAKNIQYF
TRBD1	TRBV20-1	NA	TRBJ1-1	TGCAGTGCTTTGACAGGGAGGATTGAAGCTTTCTTT	CSALTGRIEAFF
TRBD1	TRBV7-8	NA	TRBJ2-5	TGTGCCAGCAGCGCCAGGGGGAAGACCCAGTACTTC	CASSARGKTQYF
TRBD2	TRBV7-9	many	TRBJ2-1	TGTGCCAGCAGCCCCCCGGGACTAGCGGGCTATGAGCAGTTCTTC	CASSPPGLAGYEQFF
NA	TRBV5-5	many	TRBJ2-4	TGTGCCAGCAGCTTTATGGCAGGGGAAGACATTCAGTACTTC	CASSFMAGEDIQYF
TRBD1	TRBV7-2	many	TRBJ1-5	TGTGCCAGCAGTCTGACAGGGGGTCGGGATCAGCCCCAGCATTTT	CASSLTGGRDQPQHF
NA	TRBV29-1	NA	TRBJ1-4	TGCAGCGGGGTTGGGCCTAATGAAAAACTGTTTTTT	CSGVGPNEKLFF
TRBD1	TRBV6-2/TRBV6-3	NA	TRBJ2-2	TGTGCCAGCAGTGATGGGACAGACCGCACCGGGGAGCTGTTTTTT	CASSDGTDRTGELFF
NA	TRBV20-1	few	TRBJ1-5	TGCAGTGCTAGAGCGGTCGGGGGCGCGGAGCAGCCCCAGCATTTT	CSARAVGGAEQPQHF
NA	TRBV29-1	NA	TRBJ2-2	TGCAGCGTTCGTCCTATGTCAGGGGCCGGGGAGCTGTTTTTT	CSVRPMSGAGELFF
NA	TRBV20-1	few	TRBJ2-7	TGCAGTGCTAGAGATAGGGGAGTAACCTACGAGCAGTACTTC	CSARDRGVTYEQYF
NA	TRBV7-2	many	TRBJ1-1	TGTGCCAGCAGCTCCTGGACTGAAACCACTGAAGCTTTCTTT	CASSSWTETTEAFF
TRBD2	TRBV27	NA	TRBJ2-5	TGTGCCAGCAGAGTATGGGGGGGTCGGCTAGCGAACCAAGAGACCCAGTACTTC	CASRVWGGRLANQETQYF
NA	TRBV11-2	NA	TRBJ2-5	TGTGCCAGCAGCTTAGGAAGGGTCGGAAACCAAGAGACCCAGTACTTC	CASSLGRVGNQETQYF
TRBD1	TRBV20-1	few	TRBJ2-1	TGCAGTGCTCGGGGACAGGGGGTTCGGGAGCAGTTCTTC	CSARGQGVREQFF
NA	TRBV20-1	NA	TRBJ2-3	TGCAGTGCTAGAGATCGATTAGCGCCCTTGGACCCTTTCACAGATACGCAGTATTTT	CSARDRLAPLDPFTDTQYF
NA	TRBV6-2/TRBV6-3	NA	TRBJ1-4	TGTGCCAGCAGTTCCCCCGGGGGGACCGGCTGGGGTGAAAAACTGTTTTTT	CASSSPGGTGWGEKLFF
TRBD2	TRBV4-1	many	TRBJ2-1	TGCGCCAGCAGCCAAGTAGGCGGGGGGCGTAATGAGCAGTTCTTC	CASSQVGGGRNEQFF
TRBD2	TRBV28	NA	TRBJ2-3	TGTGCCAGCAGTTATACACTAGCGGGGGGTACAGATACGCAGTATTTT	CASSYTLAGGTDTQYF
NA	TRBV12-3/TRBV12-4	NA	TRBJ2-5	TGTGCCAGCAGTTTCGGCACCTCATTTGCAGGCGGGAGCAGGGGTTTTGGGGAGCAAGAGACCCAGTACTTC	CASSFGTSFAGGSRGFGEQETQYF
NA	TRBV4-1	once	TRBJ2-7	TGCGCCAGCAGCCCCCGCGGACCGGGCAACTACGAGCAGTACTTC	CASSPRGPGNYEQYF
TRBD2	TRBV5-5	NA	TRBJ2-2	TGTGCCAGCAGCTTGGTGGCTAGCGGGGGAACCGGGGAGCTGTTTTTT	CASSLVASGGTGELFF
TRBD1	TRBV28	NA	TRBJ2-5	TGTGCCAGCAGTGCCGGGACAGGGGACGGAGAGACCCAGTACTTC	CASSAGTGDGETQYF
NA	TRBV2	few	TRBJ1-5	TGTGCCCAAACCCCCATAGGACAGATCTATAGCAATCAGCCCCAGCATTTT	CAQTPIGQIYSNQPQHF
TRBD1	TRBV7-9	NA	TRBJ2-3	TGTGCCAACAGCTTCCCCCAGGGGGCTAGCGCAGATACGCAGTATTTT	CANSFPQGASADTQYF